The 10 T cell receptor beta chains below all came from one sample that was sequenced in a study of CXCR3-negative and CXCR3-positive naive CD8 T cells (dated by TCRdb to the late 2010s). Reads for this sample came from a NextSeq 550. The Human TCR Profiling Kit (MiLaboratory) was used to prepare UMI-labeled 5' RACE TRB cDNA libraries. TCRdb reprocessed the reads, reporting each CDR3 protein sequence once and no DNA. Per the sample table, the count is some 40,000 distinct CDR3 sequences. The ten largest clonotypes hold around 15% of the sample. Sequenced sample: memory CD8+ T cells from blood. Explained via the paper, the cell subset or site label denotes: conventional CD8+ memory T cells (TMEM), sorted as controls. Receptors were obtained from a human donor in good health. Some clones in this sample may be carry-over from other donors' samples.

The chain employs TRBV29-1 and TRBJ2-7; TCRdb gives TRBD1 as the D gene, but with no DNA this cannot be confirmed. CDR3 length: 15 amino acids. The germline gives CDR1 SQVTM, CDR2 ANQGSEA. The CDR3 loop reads CSVEERGLSSYEQYF.

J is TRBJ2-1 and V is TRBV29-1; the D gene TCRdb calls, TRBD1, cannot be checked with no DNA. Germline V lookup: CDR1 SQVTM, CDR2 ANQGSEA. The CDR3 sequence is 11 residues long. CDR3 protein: CSVPAWGAAFF.

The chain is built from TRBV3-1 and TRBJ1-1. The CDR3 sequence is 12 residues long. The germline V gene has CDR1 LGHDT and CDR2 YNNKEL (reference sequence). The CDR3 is CASSYLDTEAFF.

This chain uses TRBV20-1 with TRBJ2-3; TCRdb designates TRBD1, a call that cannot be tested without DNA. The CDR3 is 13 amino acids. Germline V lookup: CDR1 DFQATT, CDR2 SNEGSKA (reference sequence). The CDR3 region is CIAGTGGADTQYF.

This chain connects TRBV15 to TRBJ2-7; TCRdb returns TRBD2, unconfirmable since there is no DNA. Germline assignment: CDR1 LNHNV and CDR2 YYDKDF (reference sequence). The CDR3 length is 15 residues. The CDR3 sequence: CATSISGRGSYEQYF. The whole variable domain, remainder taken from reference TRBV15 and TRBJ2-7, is DAMVIQNPRYQVTQFGKPVTLSCSQTLNHNVMYWYQQKSSQAPKLLFHYYDKDFNNEADTPDNFQSRRPNTSFCFLDIRSPGLGDTAMYLCATSISGRGSYEQYFGPGTRLTVT.

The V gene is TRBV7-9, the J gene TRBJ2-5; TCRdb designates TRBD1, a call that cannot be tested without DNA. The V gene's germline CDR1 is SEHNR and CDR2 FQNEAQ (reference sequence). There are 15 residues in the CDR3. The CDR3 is CASSSTGGAEETQYF.

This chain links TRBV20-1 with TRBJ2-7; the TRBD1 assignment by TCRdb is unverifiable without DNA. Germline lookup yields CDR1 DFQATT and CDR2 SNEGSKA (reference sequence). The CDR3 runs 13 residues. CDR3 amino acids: CSARAGVPYEQYF.

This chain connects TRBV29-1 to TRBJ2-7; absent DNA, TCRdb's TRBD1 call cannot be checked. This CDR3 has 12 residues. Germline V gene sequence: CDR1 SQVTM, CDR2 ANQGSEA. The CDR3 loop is CSAGQGAFEQYF.

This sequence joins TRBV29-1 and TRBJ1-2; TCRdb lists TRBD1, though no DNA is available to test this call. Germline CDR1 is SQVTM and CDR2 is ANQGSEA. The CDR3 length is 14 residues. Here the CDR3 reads CSAPLDSANYGYTF.

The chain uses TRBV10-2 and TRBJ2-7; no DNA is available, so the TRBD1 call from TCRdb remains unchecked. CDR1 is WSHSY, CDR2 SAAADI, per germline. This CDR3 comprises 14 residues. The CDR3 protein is CASSDWGNSYEQYF.